The 7 T cell receptor beta chains presented below share a single source sample, sequenced in a study of blood T cell repertoires in COVID-19. TCRdb's copy holds only in-frame clones and misses some; the assay was immunoSEQ multiplex PCR. The sample holds 68,000 or so clones, roughly 90% seen once. Sequences were obtained from peripheral blood. These receptors all stem from a man in his forties or fifties with COVID-19, enrolled during active disease.

The chain joins TRBV28 to TRBJ2-5, with D tentatively TRBD1 (6 bases). V was pared by 4 bases and J by 5 bases, with 20 bases between. CDR1 is MDHEN, CDR2 SYDVKM, per germline. This CDR3 comprises 16 residues. The CDR3 reads CASSSRDTLPAETQYF. The CDR3 DNA follows: TGTGCCAGCAGTTCTAGGGACACTCTCCCGGCGGAGACCCAGTACTTC.

This clone was recorded only once. The gene calls are TRBV14 and TRBJ1-3, with 7 bases matching TRBD1. Germline V gene data show CDR1 as SGHDN and CDR2 as FVKESK. The ends lost 6 bases at V and 4 bases at J; junction bases unmatched: 9. CDR3 size: 15 residues. DNA of the CDR3: TGTGCCAGCAGTACTCCGGGACAGCACGGAAACACCATATATTTT. Its protein is CASSTPGQHGNTIYF.

In its sample, this clone was seen once. CDR3 DNA: TGCGCCAGCGCTAGCGGGGGTTACCGGGAGACCCAGTACTTC. This translates into CASASGGYRETQYF. V and J are TRBV5-1 and TRBJ2-5; the match to TRBD2 covers 10 bases. Trimming removed 7 bases from V and 5 bases from J; junction bases left unmatched: 8. The length of the CDR3 is 14 residues. CDR1 is SGHRS and CDR2 is YFSETQ in the germline V gene. Based on the CDR3 plus reference TRBV5-1 and TRBJ2-5, the full variable domain is KAGVTQTPRYLIKTRGQQVTLSCSPISGHRSVSWYQQTPGQGLQFLFEYFSETQRNKGNFPGRFSGRQFSNSRSEMNVSTLELGDSALYLCASASGGYRETQYFGPGTRLLVL.

The rearrangement links TRBV5-1 to TRBJ2-1; D is possibly TRBD2 (5 bases). The germline V and J ends were trimmed by 0 bases and 0 bases, with 10 bases remaining between them. The CDR3 loop spans 16 amino acids. Germline loops: CDR1 SGHRS, CDR2 YFSETQ. The chain's CDR3 is CASSLELASSYNEQFF. In DNA form, the CDR3 reads TGCGCCAGCAGCTTGGAGTTAGCGAGCTCCTACAATGAGCAGTTCTTC.

Only a few counts were recorded for this clone. The J gene is TRBJ2-5, the V gene TRBV30; weak D call: TRBD2 (5 bases). V shed 1 base and J shed 9 bases, with 15 bases lying between them. Germline V gene sequence: CDR1 GTSNPN, CDR2 SVGIG (reference sequence). The length of the CDR3 is 13 residues. The CDR3 loop is CAWSAQAGRAQYF. The CDR3, as DNA: TGTGCCTGGAGTGCCCAGGCGGGTAGGGCCCAGTACTTC.

The CDR3 DNA is TGTGCCAGCAGTGGGCAGGATAATTCACCCCTCCACTTT. This sequence encodes CASSGQDNSPLHF. This rearrangement joins TRBV2 to TRBJ1-6; D is unclear. The V gene's germline CDR1 is SNHLY and CDR2 FYNNEI. CDR3 size: 13 residues. Trimming shortened V by 4 bases and J by 5 bases, and 6 bases separated the two germline ends. Complete variable domain (other parts from reference TRBV2 and TRBJ1-6): EPEVTQTPSHQVTQMGQEVILRCVPISNHLYFYWYRQILGQKVEFLVSFYNNEISEKSEIFDDQFSVERPDGSNFTLKIRSTKLEDSAMYFCASSGQDNSPLHFGNGTRLTVT.

The chain recombines TRBV27 with TRBJ2-7; a possible D gene is TRBD2 (6 bases). Trimming took 3 bases from V and 0 from J, leaving 24 bases between them. The CDR3 length is 19 residues. Germline CDR1 MNHEY, CDR2 SMNVEV (reference sequence). For the CDR3, the DNA is TGTGCCAGCAGTTTTTCTCTTGGGCGGGGCGATGTAAGCTCCTACGAGCAGTACTTC. Protein: CASSFSLGRGDVSSYEQYF.